This paragraph covers one T cell receptor (beta chain) sequence. Antigen: not known. The CDR3 spans 15 residues. Trimming stripped 0 bases from V and 0 bases from J, with 9 bases between. Per the germline V gene, CDR1 is LNHNV and CDR2 is YYDKDF (reference sequence). Produced via immunoSEQ multiplex PCR; TCRdb's table is partial and in-frame only. Among about 19,000 clones listed, about 70% were seen once. These data are taken from a study of vaccination effects on CD4 cells after COVID-19. Sequencing followed a ViraFEST assay step that expanded antigen-specific CD4+ T cells with viral peptide pools. Subsequent to a culture period of 10 to 11 days, CD4+ T cells were isolated. Convalescent patients had PCR-confirmed SARS-CoV-2 infection between March and December 2020.

The J gene is TRBJ2-7, the V gene TRBV15; D possibly corresponds to TRBD2 (5 bases). Sequences were derived from CD4+ T cells from PBMCs cultured with SARS-CoV-2 spike peptides, sampled before COVID-19 vaccination. This TCR derives from a human donor who had a prior SARS-CoV-2 infection. Here the CDR3 DNA reads TGTGCCACCAGCAGAGAACGGAGGAGCTCCTACGAGCAGTACTTC. Its translation: CATSRERRSSYEQYF.